These T cell receptor beta chains were read from a single sample in a study of T cell repertoires in cytomegalovirus infection. In TCRdb, the reads were re-called with MiXCR into one record per CDR3 protein. This sample has about 740,000 distinct CDR3 sequences; 35% to 40% occur once, and the top ten carry 2.5% to 3%. Sequences were obtained from PBMCs. All receptors come from a human donor in good health (CMV status not recorded). Some clones in this sample may be carry-over from other donors' samples. CDR3s include the opening cysteine and the closing phenylalanine or tryptophan. D genes are given only for firm matches. A row's size may be missing; if present it is once, few, many or a size class.

cdr3_nt: TGTGCCAGCAGCGGACAGGGAATGGGCGGTTCACCCCTCCACTTT; cdr3_aa: CASSGQGMGGSPLHF; j_call: TRBJ1-6; d_call: TRBD1; v_call: TRBV9; clone_size: once
cdr3_nt: TGTGCCAGCAGTTTAAGGGCCAGCCGCGAGCAGTACTTC; cdr3_aa: CASSLRASREQYF; j_call: TRBJ2-7; d_call: -; v_call: TRBV28; clone_size: few
cdr3_nt: TGCAGTGCTAGAGGTCGACAGGGGGTAGATACGCAGTATTTT; cdr3_aa: CSARGRQGVDTQYF; j_call: TRBJ2-3; d_call: TRBD1; v_call: TRBV20-1; clone_size: -
cdr3_nt: TGTGCCAGCAGTTATAAGGATTTCAATGAGCAGTTCTTC; cdr3_aa: CASSYKDFNEQFF; j_call: TRBJ2-1; d_call: -; v_call: TRBV6-5; clone_size: few
cdr3_nt: TGTGCCAGTAAGGCAAGCGACGGGCAGCCCCAGCATTTT; cdr3_aa: CASKASDGQPQHF; j_call: TRBJ1-5; d_call: -; v_call: TRBV19; clone_size: -
cdr3_nt: TGTGCCAGCAGTTACGGGACAGGGGGATTCGAGCAGTACTTC; cdr3_aa: CASSYGTGGFEQYF; j_call: TRBJ2-7; d_call: TRBD1; v_call: TRBV28; clone_size: few
cdr3_nt: TGTGCCAGTAGTCCACGGACAGTAAGGGGGAGCGACGAGCAGTACTTC; cdr3_aa: CASSPRTVRGSDEQYF; j_call: TRBJ2-7; d_call: -; v_call: TRBV19; clone_size: -
cdr3_nt: TGCGCCAGCAGCCAAGTTAGCAGGGGTTACGAGCAGTACTTC; cdr3_aa: CASSQVSRGYEQYF; j_call: TRBJ2-7; d_call: -; v_call: TRBV4-1; clone_size: many
cdr3_nt: TGTGCCAGCAGCCATAGACAGTCATACGAGCAGTACTTC; cdr3_aa: CASSHRQSYEQYF; j_call: TRBJ2-7; d_call: -; v_call: TRBV7-6; clone_size: many
cdr3_nt: TGTGCCAGTAAGACACACCAGGGGGCCACCGGGGAGCTGTTTTTT; cdr3_aa: CASKTHQGATGELFF; j_call: TRBJ2-2; d_call: TRBD1; v_call: TRBV19; clone_size: -
cdr3_nt: TGTGCCAGCAGCTTAGGGACTAGCCGGGGTGAGCAGTTCTTC; cdr3_aa: CASSLGTSRGEQFF; j_call: TRBJ2-1; d_call: TRBD2; v_call: TRBV7-2; clone_size: -
cdr3_nt: TGTGCCAGCAGCTCGCAAACAGGGACATCCTACAATGAGCAGTTCTTC; cdr3_aa: CASSSQTGTSYNEQFF; j_call: TRBJ2-1; d_call: -; v_call: TRBV5-5; clone_size: -
cdr3_nt: TGTGCCAGCAGACTACAGGGGAACTATGGCTACACCTTC; cdr3_aa: CASRLQGNYGYTF; j_call: TRBJ1-2; d_call: TRBD1; v_call: TRBV6-1; clone_size: -
cdr3_nt: TGTGCCAGCAGCCAAGTAGCGGCAGGGTGGGGCACCGGGGAGCTGTTTTTT; cdr3_aa: CASSQVAAGWGTGELFF; j_call: TRBJ2-2; d_call: -; v_call: TRBV4-2; clone_size: -
cdr3_nt: TGTGCCAGCAGCTTAGGAATGGCAGGACAAGCTTTCTTT; cdr3_aa: CASSLGMAGQAFF; j_call: TRBJ1-1; d_call: -; v_call: TRBV11-3; clone_size: -
cdr3_nt: TGTGCCAGCAGTATACCGACAGGGAAGAGTCAGCCCCAGCATTTT; cdr3_aa: CASSIPTGKSQPQHF; j_call: TRBJ1-5; d_call: TRBD1; v_call: TRBV28; clone_size: -
cdr3_nt: TGTGCCATCAGGGCCCGTGGTCAGGGGGAAGAGACCCAGTACTTC; cdr3_aa: CAIRARGQGEETQYF; j_call: TRBJ2-5; d_call: TRBD1; v_call: TRBV10-3; clone_size: few
cdr3_nt: TGTGCCAGCAGTTCCTTAGCGGGAGTCTCCTCCTACGAGCAGTACTTC; cdr3_aa: CASSSLAGVSSYEQYF; j_call: TRBJ2-7; d_call: TRBD2; v_call: TRBV27; clone_size: -
cdr3_nt: TGTGCCAGCGCTGATACTAGCGGCGTAAGTTACGAGCAGTACTTC; cdr3_aa: CASADTSGVSYEQYF; j_call: TRBJ2-7; d_call: TRBD2; v_call: TRBV12-3/TRBV12-4; clone_size: many
cdr3_nt: TGTGCCACCAGTGATTTCCGCGGGGCCCAGCATTTT; cdr3_aa: CATSDFRGAQHF; j_call: TRBJ1-5; d_call: -; v_call: TRBV24-1; clone_size: -
cdr3_nt: TGTGCCACCAGTGATTTTGGGACGGGACAAGAGACCCAGTACTTC; cdr3_aa: CATSDFGTGQETQYF; j_call: TRBJ2-5; d_call: -; v_call: TRBV24-1; clone_size: -
cdr3_nt: TGTGCCAGCAGTCACAACGCCCAAACGGGGGCCCCCTATAGCAATCAGCCCCAGCATTTT; cdr3_aa: CASSHNAQTGAPYSNQPQHF; j_call: TRBJ1-5; d_call: -; v_call: TRBV28; clone_size: -
cdr3_nt: TGTGCCAGCAGCCCTTTCCCCGGGACTTACACAGATACGCAGTATTTT; cdr3_aa: CASSPFPGTYTDTQYF; j_call: TRBJ2-3; d_call: -; v_call: TRBV7-2; clone_size: many
cdr3_nt: TGTGCCAGCAGCTCGTCAGGGGGGGTTATGAACACTGAAGCTTTCTTT; cdr3_aa: CASSSSGGVMNTEAFF; j_call: TRBJ1-1; d_call: TRBD1; v_call: TRBV7-3; clone_size: -
cdr3_nt: TGTGCCAGCAGGGGGACAGGGGCTGGAAACACCATATATTTT; cdr3_aa: CASRGTGAGNTIYF; j_call: TRBJ1-3; d_call: TRBD1; v_call: TRBV6-1; clone_size: few
cdr3_nt: TGTGCCAGCACCCGAGGGTCTATGAACACTGAAGCTTTCTTT; cdr3_aa: CASTRGSMNTEAFF; j_call: TRBJ1-1; d_call: -; v_call: TRBV25-1; clone_size: -
cdr3_nt: TGTGCCAGCAGTTACTCAACGGGGGGCTCCTACAATGAGCAGTTCTTC; cdr3_aa: CASSYSTGGSYNEQFF; j_call: TRBJ2-1; d_call: TRBD2; v_call: TRBV6-5; clone_size: -
cdr3_nt: TGTGCCACCAGTGATTTTTGGGACACCCATCTCCCTAGCTCCTACAATGAGCAGTTCTTC; cdr3_aa: CATSDFWDTHLPSSYNEQFF; j_call: TRBJ2-1; d_call: -; v_call: TRBV24-1; clone_size: -
cdr3_nt: TGTGCCAGCAGCTTATCACAGGATAACGAGCAGTACTTC; cdr3_aa: CASSLSQDNEQYF; j_call: TRBJ2-7; d_call: -; v_call: TRBV7-2; clone_size: many
cdr3_nt: TGTGCCAGCAGTATCGACAGTCCACCAACTTACAATGAGCAGTTCTTC; cdr3_aa: CASSIDSPPTYNEQFF; j_call: TRBJ2-1; d_call: -; v_call: TRBV27; clone_size: few
cdr3_nt: TGTGCCAGCAGCTTAGGGCACTTCTCTGGAAACACCATATATTTT; cdr3_aa: CASSLGHFSGNTIYF; j_call: TRBJ1-3; d_call: -; v_call: TRBV7-6; clone_size: many
cdr3_nt: TGTGCCAGCAGTTTGCTCGCCACCCATTCACCCCTCCACTTT; cdr3_aa: CASSLLATHSPLHF; j_call: TRBJ1-6; d_call: -; v_call: TRBV28; clone_size: -
cdr3_nt: TGTGCCAGCAGTCTGACTAGCGGGAGGTCGGGCGTCTATGAGCAGTTCTTC; cdr3_aa: CASSLTSGRSGVYEQFF; j_call: TRBJ2-1; d_call: TRBD2; v_call: TRBV6-5; clone_size: -
cdr3_nt: TGTGCCATCAGTAGGGACATCACCGGGGAGCTGTTTTTT; cdr3_aa: CAISRDITGELFF; j_call: TRBJ2-2; d_call: -; v_call: TRBV10-3; clone_size: -
cdr3_nt: TGCAGTGCTAGATTTGTCGATCTCTACAATGAGCAGTTCTTC; cdr3_aa: CSARFVDLYNEQFF; j_call: TRBJ2-1; d_call: -; v_call: TRBV20-1; clone_size: -
cdr3_nt: TGTGCCAGCAGCCAAGATCAGGGGGCGGGACAGCCCCAGCATTTT; cdr3_aa: CASSQDQGAGQPQHF; j_call: TRBJ1-5; d_call: TRBD1; v_call: TRBV4-2; clone_size: few
cdr3_nt: TGTGCCAGCAGCGTAGAGGCGGCAGGGATACCTGGAAACACCATATATTTT; cdr3_aa: CASSVEAAGIPGNTIYF; j_call: TRBJ1-3; d_call: -; v_call: TRBV9; clone_size: -
cdr3_nt: TGTGCCACCAGTGATGGGGGGACAGGGGGCTACGAGCAGTACTTC; cdr3_aa: CATSDGGTGGYEQYF; j_call: TRBJ2-7; d_call: TRBD1; v_call: TRBV24-1; clone_size: many
cdr3_nt: TGTGCCAGCAGCCAGGAGACTAGCTACGAGCAGTACTTC; cdr3_aa: CASSQETSYEQYF; j_call: TRBJ2-7; d_call: -; v_call: TRBV14; clone_size: few
cdr3_nt: TGTGCCAGCAGCCTAGGACAGGGGAGTCAGCCCCAGCATTTT; cdr3_aa: CASSLGQGSQPQHF; j_call: TRBJ1-5; d_call: TRBD1; v_call: TRBV5-6; clone_size: few
cdr3_nt: TGTGCCAGCAGTTACGCAGGGGGGAGCAATCAGCCCCAGCATTTT; cdr3_aa: CASSYAGGSNQPQHF; j_call: TRBJ1-5; d_call: TRBD1; v_call: TRBV6-2/TRBV6-3; clone_size: many
cdr3_nt: TGTGGAACAGGCGGGTACACCGGGGAGCTGTTTTTT; cdr3_aa: CGTGGYTGELFF; j_call: TRBJ2-2; d_call: -; v_call: TRBV7-2; clone_size: many
cdr3_nt: TGTGCCAGCAGTTACTCGCCGGCGATGGTAATAAGGCCCCTCCACTTT; cdr3_aa: CASSYSPAMVIRPLHF; j_call: TRBJ1-6; d_call: -; v_call: TRBV6-2/TRBV6-3; clone_size: -
cdr3_nt: TGTGCCAGCAGTACGACAGGGGGCTATGGCTACACCTTC; cdr3_aa: CASSTTGGYGYTF; j_call: TRBJ1-2; d_call: TRBD1; v_call: TRBV19; clone_size: -
cdr3_nt: TGCGCCAGCAGCTTGGTGGGGGATCATGATACGCAGTATTTT; cdr3_aa: CASSLVGDHDTQYF; j_call: TRBJ2-3; d_call: -; v_call: TRBV5-1; clone_size: few
cdr3_nt: TGTGCCAGCACCGAGCACGGGGCGGAGACCCAGTACTTC; cdr3_aa: CASTEHGAETQYF; j_call: TRBJ2-5; d_call: -; v_call: TRBV28; clone_size: -
cdr3_nt: TGTGCCAGTAGTAGACTAGCGAGCTCCTACAATGAGCAGTTCTTC; cdr3_aa: CASSRLASSYNEQFF; j_call: TRBJ2-1; d_call: TRBD2; v_call: TRBV19; clone_size: -
cdr3_nt: TGTGCCAGCAGCCCATGGACAGGGGGTAGCGAGACCCAGTACTTC; cdr3_aa: CASSPWTGGSETQYF; j_call: TRBJ2-5; d_call: TRBD1; v_call: TRBV7-9; clone_size: -
cdr3_nt: TGTGCCAGCAGGGGAGACATCGCCCGGGCTTTCTTT; cdr3_aa: CASRGDIARAFF; j_call: TRBJ1-1; d_call: -; v_call: TRBV6-6; clone_size: -
cdr3_nt: TGCAGTGCTAGGGACGGGGGGACTGGGGCCAACGTCCTGACTTTC; cdr3_aa: CSARDGGTGANVLTF; j_call: TRBJ2-6; d_call: TRBD2; v_call: TRBV20-1; clone_size: -
cdr3_nt: TGTGCCAGCAGCCAAGTCAATGAAGCTTTCTTT; cdr3_aa: CASSQVNEAFF; j_call: TRBJ1-1; d_call: -; v_call: TRBV3-1; clone_size: few
cdr3_nt: TGTGCCAGCAGCTTAGATGGGGGCCTAAGCGAAAAACTGTTTTTT; cdr3_aa: CASSLDGGLSEKLFF; j_call: TRBJ1-4; d_call: -; v_call: TRBV7-9; clone_size: -
cdr3_nt: TGTGCCTGGAGCTACAGGGGGAAAGGCTATGGCTACACCTTC; cdr3_aa: CAWSYRGKGYGYTF; j_call: TRBJ1-2; d_call: TRBD1; v_call: TRBV30; clone_size: few